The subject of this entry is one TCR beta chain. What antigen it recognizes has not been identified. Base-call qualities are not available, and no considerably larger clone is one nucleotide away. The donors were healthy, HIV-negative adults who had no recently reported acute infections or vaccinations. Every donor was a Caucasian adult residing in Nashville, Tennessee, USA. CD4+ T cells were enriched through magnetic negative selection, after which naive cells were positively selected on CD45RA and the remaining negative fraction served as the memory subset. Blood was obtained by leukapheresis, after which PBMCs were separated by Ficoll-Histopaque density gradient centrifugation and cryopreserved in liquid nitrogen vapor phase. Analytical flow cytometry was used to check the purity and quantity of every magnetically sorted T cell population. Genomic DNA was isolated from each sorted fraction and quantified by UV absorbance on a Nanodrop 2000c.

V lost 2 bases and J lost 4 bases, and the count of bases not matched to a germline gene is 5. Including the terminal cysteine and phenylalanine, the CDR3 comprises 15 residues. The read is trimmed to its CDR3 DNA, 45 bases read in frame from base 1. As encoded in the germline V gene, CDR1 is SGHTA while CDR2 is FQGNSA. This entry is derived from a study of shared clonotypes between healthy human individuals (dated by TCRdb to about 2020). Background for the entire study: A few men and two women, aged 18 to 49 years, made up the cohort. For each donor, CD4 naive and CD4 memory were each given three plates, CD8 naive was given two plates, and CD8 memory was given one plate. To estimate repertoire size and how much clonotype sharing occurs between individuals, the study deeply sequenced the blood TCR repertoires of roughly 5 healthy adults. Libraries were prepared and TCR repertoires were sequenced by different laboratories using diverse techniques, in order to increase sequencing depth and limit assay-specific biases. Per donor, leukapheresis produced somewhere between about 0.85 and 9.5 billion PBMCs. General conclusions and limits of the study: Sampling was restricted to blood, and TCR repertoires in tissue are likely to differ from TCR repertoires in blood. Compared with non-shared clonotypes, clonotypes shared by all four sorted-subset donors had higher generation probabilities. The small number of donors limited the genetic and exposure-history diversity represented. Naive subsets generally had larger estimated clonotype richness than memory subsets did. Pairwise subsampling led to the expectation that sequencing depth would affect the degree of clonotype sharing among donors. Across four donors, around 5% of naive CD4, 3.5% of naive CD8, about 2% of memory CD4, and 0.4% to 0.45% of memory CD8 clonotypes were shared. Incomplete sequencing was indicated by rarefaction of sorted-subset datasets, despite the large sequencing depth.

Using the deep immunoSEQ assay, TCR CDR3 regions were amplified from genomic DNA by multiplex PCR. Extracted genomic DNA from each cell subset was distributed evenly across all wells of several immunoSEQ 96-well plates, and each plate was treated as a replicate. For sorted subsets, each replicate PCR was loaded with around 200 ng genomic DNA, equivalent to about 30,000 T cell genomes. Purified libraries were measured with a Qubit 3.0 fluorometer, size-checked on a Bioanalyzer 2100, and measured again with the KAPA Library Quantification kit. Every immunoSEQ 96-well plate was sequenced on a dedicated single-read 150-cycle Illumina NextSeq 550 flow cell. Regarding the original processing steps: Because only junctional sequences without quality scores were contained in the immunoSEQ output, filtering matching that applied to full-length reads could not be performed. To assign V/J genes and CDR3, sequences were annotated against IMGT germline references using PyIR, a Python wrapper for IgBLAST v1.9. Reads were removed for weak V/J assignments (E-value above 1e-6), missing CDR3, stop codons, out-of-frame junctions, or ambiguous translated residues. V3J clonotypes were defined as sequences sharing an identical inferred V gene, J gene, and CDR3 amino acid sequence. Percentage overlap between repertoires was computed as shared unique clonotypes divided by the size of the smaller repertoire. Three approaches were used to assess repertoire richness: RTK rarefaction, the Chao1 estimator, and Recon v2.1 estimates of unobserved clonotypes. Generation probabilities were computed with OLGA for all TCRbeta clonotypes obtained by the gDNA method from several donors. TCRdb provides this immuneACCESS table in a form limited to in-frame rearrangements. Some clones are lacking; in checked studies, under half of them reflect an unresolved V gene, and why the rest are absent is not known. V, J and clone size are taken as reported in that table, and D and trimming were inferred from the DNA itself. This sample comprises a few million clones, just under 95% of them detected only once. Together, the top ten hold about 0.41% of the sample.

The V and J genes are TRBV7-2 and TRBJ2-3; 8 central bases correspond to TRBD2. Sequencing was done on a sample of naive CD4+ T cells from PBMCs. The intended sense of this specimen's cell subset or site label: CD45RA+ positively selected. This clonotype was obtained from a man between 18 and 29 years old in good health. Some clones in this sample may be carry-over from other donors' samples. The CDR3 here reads CASSLSGRRADTQYF. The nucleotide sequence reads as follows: TGTGCCAGCAGCTTAAGCGGGAGAAGGGCAGATACGCAGTATTTT.